This entry lists 31 T cell receptor beta chains sequenced from one sample in a study of OX40 agonist ivuxolimab in advanced cancers. The repertoire was sequenced with immunoSEQ multiplex PCR; TCRdb's copy has only in-frame clones and lacks some. The profile shows roughly 80,000 clones, 89% of them singletons. The sequenced sample was CD4+ or CD8+ T cells sorted from blood, obtained in a trial of the OX40 agonist ivuxolimab. Receptors originate from an adult with an advanced solid tumor such as melanoma, head and neck, liver or kidney cancer.

This chain joins TRBV18 and TRBJ2-7, with 7 positions matching TRBD2. The CDR3 is 15 residues long. From germline, CDR1 is KGHSH and CDR2 LQKENI. V was clipped by 0 bases and J by 5 bases; unmatched bases: 7. The CDR3 region is CASSPPAGRDHEQYF. CDR3 nucleotide sequence: TGTGCCAGCTCACCACCGGCGGGGAGGGACCACGAGCAGTACTTC.

This chain joins TRBV27 and TRBJ1-5; D unclear. The CDR3 is made up of 13 amino acids. Trimming removed 6 bases at V and 4 bases at J, with 10 bases between. Germline CDR1 reads MNHEY; CDR2 reads SMNVEV (reference sequence). CDR3 bases: TGTGCCAGCAGCCTGGTGGAAAATCAGCCCCAGCATTTT. Translating gives CASSLVENQPQHF.

This clone occurred a few times. This chain links TRBV21-1 with TRBJ2-7; no check of the table's D call, TRBD2, against the DNA was made. TRBV21-1 is flagged as a pseudogene. The CDR3 is made up of 15 amino acids. The CDR3 nucleotides read TGTGCCAGCAGCCTCCGGACTATTAGCTCCTACGAGCAGTACTTC. It translates to CASSLRTISSYEQYF.

With respect to this clone: This sample includes further DNA sequences coding for the same CDR3. The chain joins TRBV19 to TRBJ2-2; D may be TRBD2 (5 bases). Per the germline V gene, CDR1 is LNHDA and CDR2 is SQIVND (reference sequence). This CDR3 region has 16 residues. Trimming stripped 4 bases from V and 0 bases from J, with 12 bases between. The CDR3 loop is CASSNPGLSNTGELFF. The CDR3 DNA is TGTGCCAGTAGTAATCCCGGACTCTCGAACACCGGGGAGCTGTTTTTT.

This clone was seen a single time. The CDR3 region is CASRIGDDYGYTF. CDR3 coding DNA: TGTGCCAGCAGGATAGGAGACGACTATGGCTACACCTTC. The chain combines TRBV6-1 with TRBJ1-2; D is ambiguous. Germline CDR1 reads MNHNS; CDR2 reads SASEGT. The CDR3 is 13 amino acids. V dropped 6 bases and J dropped 3 bases, with 11 bases sitting between them.

This chain joins TRBV10-3 and TRBJ2-1; D perhaps matches TRBD1 (6 bases). Germline loops: CDR1 ENHRY, CDR2 SYGVKD. The CDR3 loop spans 16 amino acids. The V end lost 6 bases, the J end lost 7 bases, and 22 bases lay between the germline ends. The CDR3 DNA reads TGTGCCATCAGGACAGGATCCGGGACGGAACGAAATGAGCAGTTCTTC. Protein sequence: CAIRTGSGTERNEQFF.

The chain has TRBV7-2 and TRBJ2-3, with 7 bases lining up with TRBD2. This CDR3 has 17 amino acids. CDR1 is SGHTA and CDR2 is FQGNSA in the germline V gene. V trimming: 4 bases; J trimming: 0 bases; junction bases outside the gene matches: 10. This CDR3 reads CASSYRQRGASTDTQYF. CDR3 DNA: TGTGCCAGCAGCTACCGCCAGCGGGGAGCTAGCACAGATACGCAGTATTTT.

The CDR3 sequence is CASSSPGNSNQPQHF. The DNA of the CDR3 is TGTGCCAGCAGTTCCCCGGGGAATAGCAATCAGCCCCAGCATTTT. V usage is TRBV28 and J usage is TRBJ1-5; D is uncertain. The CDR3 has 15 residues. Trimming shortened V by 4 bases and J by 0 bases, and 10 bases separated the two germline ends. Germline V gene lookup returns CDR1 MDHEN and CDR2 SYDVKM.

The chain links TRBV9 to TRBJ2-2, with 12 bases identical to TRBD2. V was pared by 4 bases and J by 4 bases, with 5 bases of the junction left unmatched. CDR1 and CDR2 from the germline V gene are SGDLS and YYNGEE. The CDR3 covers 16 residues. CDR3 region: CASSPSGRASTGELFF. The CDR3 coding sequence is TGTGCCAGCAGCCCTAGCGGGAGGGCGAGCACCGGGGAGCTGTTTTTT. Complete variable domain (other parts from reference TRBV9 and TRBJ2-2): DSGVTQTPKHLITATGQRVTLRCSPRSGDLSVYWYQQSLDQGLQFLIQYYNGEERAKGNILERFSAQQFPDLHSELNLSSLELGDSALYFCASSPSGRASTGELFFGEGSRLTVL.

The chain couples TRBV6-5 to TRBJ1-4, with D unresolved. The CDR3 has 13 amino acids. Trimming took 0 bases from V and 9 from J, leaving 8 bases between them. The germline gives CDR1 MNHEY, CDR2 SVGAGI. CDR3 bases: TGTGCCAGCAGTTACTCCCCGGGCAAAAAACTGTTTTTT. Translating it yields CASSYSPGKKLFF.

The chain employs TRBV5-5 and TRBJ1-2; possible D gene TRBD1, 5 bases. This CDR3 is built from 13 residues. V was clipped by 5 bases and J by 4 bases, with 12 bases between them. Germline CDR1 reads SGHKS; CDR2 reads YYEKEE (reference sequence). The CDR3 coding sequence is TGTGCCAGCAGTCTCGACAGTCCCTATGGCTACACCTTC. Translated: CASSLDSPYGYTF.

The rearrangement joins TRBV15 to TRBJ2-1, with 12 bases aligning to TRBD2. Per the germline V gene, CDR1 is LNHNV and CDR2 is YYDKDF (reference sequence). Losses at the gene ends were 5 bases for V and 4 bases for J; bases not matched to a gene: 12. There are 18 residues in the CDR3. CDR3 residues: CATSGNGKTSGRYNEQFF. CDR3 DNA sequence: TGTGCCACCAGCGGGAACGGAAAGACTAGCGGGAGATACAATGAGCAGTTCTTC.

The chain employs TRBV4-2 and TRBJ1-3; a possible D gene is TRBD1 (5 bases). The CDR3 runs to 15 residues. The V end was cut by 4 bases, the J end by 4 bases, with 14 bases between. The germline V gene has CDR1 LGHNA and CDR2 YNFKEQ. The CDR3 spells CASSPQQGAGNTIYF. In DNA, the CDR3 is TGTGCCAGCAGCCCGCAGCAGGGTGCCGGAAACACCATATATTTT.

V and J are TRBV6-5 and TRBJ1-5, with TRBD1 identical over 8 bases. Germline assignment: CDR1 MNHEY and CDR2 SVGAGI. V lost 6 bases, J lost 5 bases, and 9 bases stayed unmatched. The CDR3 extends over 15 amino acids. CDR3 nucleotides: TGTGCCAGCAGCCCTTCAGGGGGCGGGTATCAGCCCCAGCATTTT. Translated: CASSPSGGGYQPQHF.

This clone came up many times. The chain is built from TRBV27 and TRBJ2-1, with 7 bases that match TRBD1. Trimming removed 3 bases from V and 9 bases from J; junction bases left unmatched: 11. The CDR3 spans 15 residues. In germline, CDR1 is MNHEY, CDR2 SMNVEV (reference sequence). The CDR3 loop reads CASSFSGTAVGEQFF. CDR3 sequence (DNA): TGTGCCAGCAGTTTCTCCGGGACAGCCGTCGGTGAGCAGTTCTTC.

This chain links TRBV7-9 with TRBJ2-3, with D possibly called TRBD1 or TRBD2 (5 bases each). V lost 0 bases and J lost 6, with 7 bases in between. The CDR3 length is 13 residues. Per germline, CDR1 SEHNR and CDR2 FQNEAQ (reference sequence). The CDR3 loop is CASSLAGPDTQYF. For the CDR3, the DNA is TGTGCCAGCAGCTTAGCGGGACCGGATACGCAGTATTTT.

The CDR3 spells CASSQDWGQRPTNEKLFF. The CDR3 DNA is TGCGCCAGCAGCCAAGATTGGGGTCAACGGCCAACTAATGAAAAACTGTTTTTT. The rearrangement uses TRBV4-3 and TRBJ1-4, with no clear D. Trimming shortened V by 0 bases and J by 0 bases, and 14 bases separated the two germline ends. The CDR3 spans 18 residues. The germline gives CDR1 LGHNA, CDR2 YSLEER.

This clone was observed a handful of times. CDR3 in DNA: TGTGCCAGCGGAAGGGGCGGGACAGGGCTTGGCTACACCTTC. It specifies CASGRGGTGLGYTF. V gene TRBV27 combines with J gene TRBJ1-2; 9 bases align to TRBD1. The CDR3 has 14 residues. After removal of 8 bases from V and 7 bases from J, the junction contained 11 bases not matched to a gene. Germline V gene lookup returns CDR1 MNHEY and CDR2 SMNVEV (reference sequence).

This chain uses TRBV30 with TRBJ2-4; TRBD1 is a possible D gene (6 bases). V gave up 5 bases and J gave up 0 bases, with 14 bases separating them. CDR3 length: 15 residues. The germline gives CDR1 GTSNPN, CDR2 SVGIG (reference sequence). The CDR3 coding sequence is TGTGCCTGGGGAGGACAGATGCTAGCCAAAAACATTCAGTACTTC. Translating it yields CAWGGQMLAKNIQYF.

The V and J genes are TRBV27 and TRBJ1-1; D is ambiguous. The CDR3 totals 14 residues. V shed 5 bases and J shed 1 base, with 11 bases lying between them. Per germline, CDR1 MNHEY and CDR2 SMNVEV (reference sequence). In DNA, the CDR3 is TGTGCCAGCAGTAACTATTATACGAACACTGAAGCTTTCTTT. It is translated as CASSNYYTNTEAFF.

This rearrangement joins TRBV6-5 to TRBJ2-7, with D possibly being TRBD1 (5 bases). Trimming took off 3 bases at V and 3 bases at J, with 9 bases between the two ends. Looked up from germline, CDR1 is MNHEY and CDR2 is SVGAGI. This CDR3 is 13 amino acids long. CDR3 nucleotide sequence: TGTGCCAGCAGTTATCACAGGAACTACGAGCAGTACTTC. Translating gives CASSYHRNYEQYF.

V and J are TRBV7-9 and TRBJ1-5, with no clear D. V lost 0 bases and J 6 bases, leaving 9 bases between the germline ends. Per germline, CDR1 SEHNR and CDR2 FQNEAQ (reference sequence). The CDR3 runs 14 residues. This CDR3 reads CASSLATGVQPQHF. The CDR3 region has the DNA TGTGCCAGCAGCTTAGCGACCGGGGTTCAGCCCCAGCATTTT.

The chain couples TRBV18 to TRBJ2-2; 7 bases are shared with TRBD1. V dropped 2 bases and J dropped 3; count of bases not matched to a gene: 6. This CDR3 is 16 amino acids long. Germline V gene data show CDR1 as KGHSH and CDR2 as LQKENI. The DNA of the CDR3 is TGTGCCAGCTCACCATTCCTCACAGGGGACACCGGGGAGCTGTTTTTT. This gives the protein CASSPFLTGDTGELFF.

The CDR3 DNA follows: TGTGCCAGCAGCATCGCAACTAATGAAAAACTGTTTTTT. Translation: CASSIATNEKLFF. V and J are TRBV7-2 and TRBJ1-4; D is ambiguous. The V end lost 5 bases, the J end lost 0 bases, and 4 bases lay between the germline ends. The CDR3 is made up of 13 amino acids. From germline, CDR1 is SGHTA and CDR2 FQGNSA.

This clone was recorded a few times. The chain has TRBV7-9 and TRBJ1-2, with 7 bases fitting TRBD1. The CDR3 extends over 14 amino acids. With V trimmed by 5 bases and J by 2 bases, 5 bases remained unmatched. CDR1 is SEHNR and CDR2 is FQNEAQ in the germline V gene (reference sequence). CDR3 loop: CASSHTQGNYGYTF. As DNA, the CDR3 is TGTGCCAGCAGCCACACACAGGGGAACTATGGCTACACCTTC.

The chain employs TRBV19 and TRBJ2-1, with D perhaps TRBD1 (7 bases). Germline CDR1 and CDR2: LNHDA and SQIVND (reference sequence). V was cut by 4 bases and J by 1 base, with 14 bases left in between. The CDR3 sequence is 16 residues long. The CDR3 DNA follows: TGTGCCAGTAGTACTCTGGAGGGGGCGTCCTACAATGAGCAGTTCTTC. Translated, it gives CASSTLEGASYNEQFF.

The chain employs TRBV2 and TRBJ2-2, with D perhaps matching TRBD1 or TRBD2 (5 bases each). CDR3 size: 15 residues. V dropped 3 bases and J dropped 4 bases, with 12 bases sitting between them. Germline CDR1 reads SNHLY; CDR2 reads FYNNEI. CDR3 bases: TGTGCCAGCAGTGAGAGGTCCGGGGCCACCGGGGAGCTGTTTTTT. Residues: CASSERSGATGELFF.

This chain uses TRBV18 with TRBJ1-1; D possibly corresponds to TRBD1 (6 bases). The CDR3 sequence is 14 residues long. CDR1 and CDR2 (germline): KGHSH, LQKENI. V was trimmed by 6 bases and J by 4 bases, leaving 15 bases between them. The CDR3 region is CASSLPGGGTEAFF. CDR3 nucleotide sequence: TGTGCCAGCTCTTTACCGGGGGGCGGCACTGAAGCTTTCTTT.

V is TRBV6-5 and J is TRBJ2-1, with D maybe TRBD2 (6 bases). Germline V gives CDR1 MNHEY, CDR2 SVGAGI. CDR3 length: 15 amino acids. V was pared by 0 bases and J by 2 bases, with 8 bases between. CDR3 sequence reads: CASSYSWGAYNEQFF. The CDR3 nucleotides read TGTGCCAGCAGTTACTCCTGGGGGGCCTACAATGAGCAGTTCTTC.

Only one count was recorded for this clone. The chain is built from TRBV5-4 and TRBJ1-2; D possibly corresponds to TRBD1 (5 bases). The V and J ends lost 1 base and 4 bases respectively, with 14 bases between them. CDR3 length: 15 residues. Germline V gene sequence: CDR1 SGHNT, CDR2 YYREEE (reference sequence). The DNA for the CDR3 is TGTGCCAGCAGCTTGTTGGGGGATATTAGCTATGGCTACACCTTC. This translates into CASSLLGDISYGYTF. Combining the CDR3 with reference TRBV5-4 and TRBJ1-2 gives the whole variable domain ETGVTQSPTHLIKTRGQQVTLRCSSQSGHNTVSWYQQALGQGPQFIFQYYREEENGRGNFPPRFSGLQFPNYSSELNVNALELDDSALYLCASSLLGDISYGYTFGSGTRLTVV.

The V call is TRBV18, the J call TRBJ2-7; TRBD2 might be the D (6 bases). The V gene's germline CDR1 is KGHSH and CDR2 LQKENI. The CDR3 covers 14 residues. Trimming removed 3 bases at V and 7 bases at J, with 16 bases between. The CDR3 loop is CASSPPLSGSEQYF. CDR3 nucleotides: TGTGCCAGCTCACCGCCCCTCTCCGGGAGTGAGCAGTACTTC.